The 22 T cell receptor beta chains in this list originate from one sample, sequenced in a study of blood T cells in healthy people across ages. It was with a sample-barcoded 5' primer and a J-beta primer mix that a second PCR of about 6 to 11 cycles was run. TCRdb processed the 5' RACE reads anew with MiXCR; each CDR3 protein has one entry. Here the sample spans fewer than 2,000,000 distinct CDR3 sequences, approximately 40% being singletons. The sequenced sample consisted of blood. These receptors were collected from a human donor in good health.

The CDR3 region is CASSQERGQPYSGANVLTF. CDR3 DNA sequence: TGTGCCAGCAGCCAAGAACGGGGGCAACCCTACTCTGGGGCCAACGTCCTGACTTTC. The chain employs TRBV4-2 and TRBJ2-6, with D perhaps given as TRBD1 or TRBD2 (6 bases each). Trimming stripped 0 bases from V and 0 bases from J, with 15 bases between. Germline V gene data show CDR1 as LGHNA and CDR2 as YNFKEQ. The CDR3 length is 19 residues.

This rearrangement joins TRBV24-1 to TRBJ2-2; a possible D gene is TRBD1 (6 bases). The length of the CDR3 is 14 residues. V was trimmed by 4 bases and J by 1 base, leaving 6 bases between them. CDR1 KGHDR and CDR2 SFDVKD come from the germline V gene. CDR3 residues: CATSDRGNTGELFF. For the CDR3, the DNA is TGTGCCACCAGTGACAGGGGGAACACCGGGGAGCTGTTTTTT.

In the case of this clonotype: With only one base between it and a far larger clone, this is likely a read error. V is TRBV7-3 and J is TRBJ1-1; no firm D call. The CDR3 covers 13 residues. Germline assignment: CDR1 SGHTA and CDR2 FQGTGA. CDR3 bases: TGTTCCAGCAGCTTATCAGGGAACACTGAAGCTTTCTTT. Its translation is CSSSLSGNTEAFF.

CDR3 coding DNA: TGTGCCAGCAGTGAGCAGGGGGATCTGAACTATGGCTACACCTTC. It codes for CASSEQGDLNYGYTF. The genes are TRBV2 and TRBJ1-2; 7 bases are shared with TRBD1. The CDR3 consists of 15 residues. V was pared by 3 bases and J by 2 bases, with 6 bases of the junction left unmatched. Germline-derived CDR1 and CDR2 are SNHLY and FYNNEI.

This clonotype has ten or more counts. This sequence joins TRBV29-1 and TRBJ2-3; either TRBD1 or TRBD2 may fit D (5 bases each). The germline V gene encodes CDR1 SQVTM and CDR2 ANQGSEA. This CDR3 is built from 12 residues. V lost 6 bases, J lost 5 bases, and 12 bases lay in between. The CDR3 region has the DNA TGCAGCGTCCGGGGCCAAGTAGATACGCAGTATTTT. Amino acids: CSVRGQVDTQYF.

This clonotype occurred a few times. The chain uses TRBV5-6 and TRBJ2-3; TRBD2 might be the D (5 bases). The CDR3 spans 12 residues. Trimming left V 4 bases short and J 11 bases short, with 14 bases between. Germline V gene data show CDR1 as SGHDT and CDR2 as YYEEEE. The CDR3 DNA is TGTGCCAGCAGCAGCCTAGCTCTGTTGCAGTATTTT. Its translation: CASSSLALLQYF.

The chain combines TRBV9 with TRBJ1-1, with D possibly matching TRBD1 (6 bases). Germline loops: CDR1 SGDLS, CDR2 YYNGEE. With 4 bases removed from V and 5 bases from J, the gap between germline ends came to 15 bases. There are 14 residues in the CDR3. CDR3: CASSFHDRPTEAFF. For the CDR3, the DNA is TGTGCCAGCAGCTTCCACGACAGGCCAACTGAAGCTTTCTTT.

This clonotype has more than one count but fewer than ten. The chain links TRBV5-6 to TRBJ1-2, with a tentative D call TRBD1 (6 bases). The germline CDR1 and CDR2 sequences are SGHDT and YYEEEE. This CDR3 contains 14 residues. V lost 3 bases and J lost 7, with 16 bases in between. The chain's CDR3 is CASSSYQGRGGYTF. DNA for the CDR3: TGTGCCAGCAGCTCGTACCAGGGGAGAGGTGGCTACACCTTC.

The chain joins TRBV11-1 to TRBJ1-2; no firm D call. This CDR3 contains 13 residues. Germline CDR1 and CDR2: SGHAT and FQDESV (reference sequence). Trimming removed 6 bases from V and 3 bases from J, with 11 bases in between. In DNA, the CDR3 is TGTGCCAGCAGTGTCGGTCTCCACTATGGCTACACCTTC. Protein sequence: CASSVGLHYGYTF.

This clonotype was seen a few times. The chain uses TRBV12-3 or TRBV12-4 and TRBJ2-5; weak D call: TRBD2 (6 bases). With 0 bases removed from V and 3 bases from J, the gap between germline ends came to 11 bases. The CDR3 has 15 residues. CDR3 protein: CASSLALGGEETQYF. The CDR3 nucleotides are TGTGCCAGCAGTTTAGCGCTGGGGGGAGAAGAGACCCAGTACTTC.

This clonotype has only a few counts. The chain carries TRBV11-2 and TRBJ1-2; TRBD1 matches at 7 bases. The CDR3 has 15 residues. CDR1 is SGHAT, CDR2 FQNNGV, per germline. V was pared by 5 bases and J by 3 bases, with 9 bases of the junction left unmatched. The CDR3 protein is CASSQGGGGYYGYTF. The CDR3 DNA reads as TGTGCCAGCAGCCAGGGAGGAGGGGGCTACTATGGCTACACCTTC.

This chain uses TRBV28 with TRBJ1-1; weak D call: TRBD1 (5 bases). CDR1 MDHEN and CDR2 SYDVKM come from the germline V gene. CDR3 length equals 11 residues. The V end was cut by 6 bases, the J end by 7 bases, with 9 bases between. Here the CDR3 reads CASSGAVEAFF. The DNA for the CDR3 is TGTGCCAGCAGCGGGGCGGTTGAAGCTTTCTTT.

This clonotype turned up a few times. The chain uses TRBV12-5 and TRBJ2-7; maybe TRBD2 (6 bases). The V gene lost 3 bases and the J gene lost 6 bases, with 12 bases spanning the gap. The CDR3 is 13 amino acids. Germline lookup yields CDR1 LGHNT and CDR2 FRNRAP. The CDR3 reads CASGLHGGVEQYF. The CDR3, as DNA: TGTGCTAGTGGTTTACACGGAGGGGTCGAGCAGTACTTC. Variable domain in full (rest from reference TRBV12-5 and TRBJ2-7): DARVTQTPRHKVTEMGQEVTMRCQPILGHNTVFWYRQTMMQGLELLAYFRNRAPLDDSGMPKDRFSAEMPDATLATLKIQPSEPRDSAVYFCASGLHGGVEQYFGPGTRLTVT.

The rearrangement joins TRBV29-1 to TRBJ2-1; D remains unclear. CDR1 is SQVTM and CDR2 is ANQGSEA in the germline V gene. CDR3 size: 14 residues. V lost 5 bases and J lost 1, with 12 bases in between. DNA of the CDR3: TGCAGCGTTCGAGAGGCTCGTTCCTACAATGAGCAGTTCTTC. This gives the protein CSVREARSYNEQFF.

This clonotype showed up many times. The genes are TRBV7-2 and TRBJ2-1; 8 positions match TRBD1. The germline gives CDR1 SGHTA, CDR2 FQGNSA. V lost 1 base to trimming and J lost 9 bases; unmatched junction nucleotides: 8. The CDR3 totals 15 residues. CDR3 sequence: CASSLEGQDGSEQFF. In DNA form, the CDR3 reads TGTGCCAGCAGCTTAGAGGGACAGGATGGTAGTGAGCAGTTCTTC.

This rearrangement joins TRBV9 to TRBJ2-7; D ambiguous. CDR1 is SGDLS, CDR2 YYNGEE, per germline. CDR3 length: 14 amino acids. With 4 bases removed from V and 3 bases from J, the gap between germline ends came to 14 bases. Here the CDR3 DNA reads TGTGCCAGCAGCCCAACAAGGGTACTCTACGAGCAGTACTTC. Its protein product is CASSPTRVLYEQYF.

This clonotype was counted a few times. The chain uses TRBV7-2 and TRBJ2-4; no clear D gene. The closer fit of TRBJ2-7 to the DNA end suggests the J call may be wrong. CDR1 SGHTA and CDR2 FQGNSA come from the germline V gene. This CDR3 contains 12 residues. CDR3 nucleotides: TGTGCCAGCAGCTTAATTGGGATCGAGCAGTACTTC. Translating it yields CASSLIGIEQYF.

There are a few counts of this clonotype. The chain joins TRBV4-2 to TRBJ2-1; 8 bases fit TRBD2. Germline values: CDR1 LGHNA, CDR2 YNFKEQ. The CDR3 is made up of 15 amino acids. With 1 base clipped from V and 7 bases from J, the junction kept 6 bases outside the gene matches. This CDR3 reads CASSQAGGPSNEQFF. The CDR3 DNA is TGTGCCAGCAGCCAAGCGGGGGGGCCGAGTAATGAGCAGTTCTTC.

The chain uses TRBV29-1 and TRBJ1-1, with TRBD1 as a possible D gene (6 bases). This CDR3 region has 12 residues. V was clipped by 4 bases and J by 3 bases, with 9 bases between them. The germline gives CDR1 SQVTM, CDR2 ANQGSEA. CDR3 in DNA: TGCAGCGTTGTTAGGGGGGACACTGAAGCTTTCTTT. It specifies CSVVRGDTEAFF.

The chain carries TRBV5-1 and TRBJ2-3, with D maybe TRBD1 (7 bases). V lost 4 bases, J lost 0 bases, and 9 bases lay in between. CDR3 length: 14 amino acids. In germline, CDR1 is SGHRS, CDR2 YFSETQ. Here the CDR3 reads CASSAGQSTDTQYF. The CDR3 DNA follows: TGCGCCAGCAGCGCGGGACAGAGCACAGATACGCAGTATTTT.

The chain links TRBV24-1 to TRBJ2-5, with a weak D call TRBD2 (5 bases). The V gene lost 4 bases and the J gene lost 5 bases, with 13 bases spanning the gap. Germline CDR1 KGHDR, CDR2 SFDVKD. This CDR3 comprises 14 residues. The CDR3 nucleotides are TGTGCCACCAGTGACCGAGGGAGTTTGGAGACCCAGTACTTC. Protein: CATSDRGSLETQYF.

This clonotype has a handful of counts. V is TRBV11-2 and J is TRBJ1-2; 10 positions agree with TRBD1. The CDR3 runs 15 residues. Per the germline V gene, CDR1 is SGHAT and CDR2 is FQNNGV. Germline trimming cut 3 bases from V and 2 bases from J; bases unmatched to any gene: 3. The CDR3 coding sequence is TGTGCCAGCAGCTTTGTGGGACAGGGGAACTATGGCTACACCTTC. Protein product: CASSFVGQGNYGYTF.